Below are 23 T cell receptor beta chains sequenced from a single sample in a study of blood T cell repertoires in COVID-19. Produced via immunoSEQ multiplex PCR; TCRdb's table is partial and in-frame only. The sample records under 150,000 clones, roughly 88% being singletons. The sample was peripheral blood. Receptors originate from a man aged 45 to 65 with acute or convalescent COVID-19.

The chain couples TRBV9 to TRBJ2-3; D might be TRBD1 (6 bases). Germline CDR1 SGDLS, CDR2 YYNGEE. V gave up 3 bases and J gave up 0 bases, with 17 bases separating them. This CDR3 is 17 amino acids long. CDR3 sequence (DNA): TGTGCCAGCAGCGCCCGAGGACAGCACCCTAGCACAGATACGCAGTATTTT. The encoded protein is CASSARGQHPSTDTQYF. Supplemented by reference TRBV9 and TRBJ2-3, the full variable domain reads DSGVTQTPKHLITATGQRVTLRCSPRSGDLSVYWYQQSLDQGLQFLIQYYNGEERAKGNILERFSAQQFPDLHSELNLSSLELGDSALYFCASSARGQHPSTDTQYFGPGTRLTVL.

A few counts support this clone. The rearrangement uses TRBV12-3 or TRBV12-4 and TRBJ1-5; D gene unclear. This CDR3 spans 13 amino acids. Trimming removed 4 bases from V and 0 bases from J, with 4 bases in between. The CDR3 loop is CASSSSSNQPQHF. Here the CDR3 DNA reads TGTGCCAGCAGTTCGAGTAGCAATCAGCCCCAGCATTTT.

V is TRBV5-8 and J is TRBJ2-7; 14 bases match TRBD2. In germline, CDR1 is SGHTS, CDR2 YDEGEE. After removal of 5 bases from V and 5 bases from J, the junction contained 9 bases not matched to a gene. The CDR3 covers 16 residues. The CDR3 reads CASRRTSGRLGNEQYF. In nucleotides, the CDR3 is TGTGCCAGCAGACGGACTAGCGGGAGGCTCGGGAACGAGCAGTACTTC.

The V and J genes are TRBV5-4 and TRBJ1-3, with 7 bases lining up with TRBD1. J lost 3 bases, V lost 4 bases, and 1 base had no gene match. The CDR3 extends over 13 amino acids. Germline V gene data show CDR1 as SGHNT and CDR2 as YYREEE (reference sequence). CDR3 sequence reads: CASSRDSGNTIYF. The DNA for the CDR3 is TGTGCCAGCAGCCGGGACAGTGGAAACACCATATATTTT.

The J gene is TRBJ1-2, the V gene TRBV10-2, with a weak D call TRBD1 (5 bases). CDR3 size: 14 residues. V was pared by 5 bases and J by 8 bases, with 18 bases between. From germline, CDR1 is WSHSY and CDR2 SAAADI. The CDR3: CASSLGGAGLGYTF. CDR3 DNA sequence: TGCGCCAGCAGTCTTGGCGGGGCAGGGCTGGGCTACACCTTC.

The CDR3 reads CASRTSGSDTQYF. The CDR3 DNA reads TGTGCCAGTAGGACTAGCGGGAGCGATACGCAGTATTTT. This chain uses TRBV19 with TRBJ2-3; 12 positions agree with TRBD2. V trimming: 6 bases; J trimming: 6 bases; junction bases outside the gene matches: 1. Germline-derived CDR1 and CDR2 are LNHDA and SQIVND (reference sequence). This CDR3 region has 13 residues. The full variable domain, in which reference TRBV19 and TRBJ2-3 provide the parts outside the CDR3, is DGGITQSPKYLFRKEGQNVTLSCEQNLNHDAMYWYRQDPGQGLRLIYYSQIVNDFQKGDIAEGYSVSREKKESFPLTVTSAQKNPTAFYLCASRTSGSDTQYFGPGTRLTVL.

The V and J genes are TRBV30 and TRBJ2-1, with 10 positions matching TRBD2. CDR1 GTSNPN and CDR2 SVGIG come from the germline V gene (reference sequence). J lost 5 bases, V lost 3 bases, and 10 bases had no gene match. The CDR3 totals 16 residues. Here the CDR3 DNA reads TGTGCCTGGAGCTTCAATTTAGCGGGAGGAGACAATGAGCAGTTCTTC. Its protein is CAWSFNLAGGDNEQFF.

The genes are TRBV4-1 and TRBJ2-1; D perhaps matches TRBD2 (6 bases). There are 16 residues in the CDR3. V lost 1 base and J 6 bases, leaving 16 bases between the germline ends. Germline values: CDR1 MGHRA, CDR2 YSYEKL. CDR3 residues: CASSQGRGLALNEQFF. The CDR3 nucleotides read TGCGCCAGCAGCCAAGGGCGGGGACTTGCCCTCAATGAGCAGTTCTTC.

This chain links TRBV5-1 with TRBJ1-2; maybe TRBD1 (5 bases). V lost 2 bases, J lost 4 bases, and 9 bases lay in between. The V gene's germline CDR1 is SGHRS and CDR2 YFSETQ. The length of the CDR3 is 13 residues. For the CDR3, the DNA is TGCGCCAGCAGCTTTGAAGGGGTCTATGGCTACACCTTC. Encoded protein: CASSFEGVYGYTF.

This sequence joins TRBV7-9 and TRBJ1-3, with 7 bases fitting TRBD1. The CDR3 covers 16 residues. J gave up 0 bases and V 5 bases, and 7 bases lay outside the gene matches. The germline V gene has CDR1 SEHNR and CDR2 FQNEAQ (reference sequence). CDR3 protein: CASSRGGTASGNTIYF. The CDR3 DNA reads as TGTGCCAGCAGCCGAGGCGGGACAGCCTCTGGAAACACCATATATTTT. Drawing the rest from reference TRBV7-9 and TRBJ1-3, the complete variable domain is DTGVSQNPRHKITKRGQNVTFRCDPISEHNRLYWYRQTLGQGPEFLTYFQNEAQLEKSRLLSDRFSAERPKGSFSTLEIQRTEQGDSAMYLCASSRGGTASGNTIYFGEGSWLTVV.

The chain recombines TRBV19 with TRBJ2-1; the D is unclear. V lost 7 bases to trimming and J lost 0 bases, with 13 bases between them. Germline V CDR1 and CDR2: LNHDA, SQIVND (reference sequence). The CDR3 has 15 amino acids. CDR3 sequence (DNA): TGTGCCAGTACCGATCGTCCGGGCTCCTACAATGAGCAGTTCTTC. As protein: CASTDRPGSYNEQFF. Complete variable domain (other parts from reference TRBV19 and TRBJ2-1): DGGITQSPKYLFRKEGQNVTLSCEQNLNHDAMYWYRQDPGQGLRLIYYSQIVNDFQKGDIAEGYSVSREKKESFPLTVTSAQKNPTAFYLCASTDRPGSYNEQFFGPGTRLTVL.

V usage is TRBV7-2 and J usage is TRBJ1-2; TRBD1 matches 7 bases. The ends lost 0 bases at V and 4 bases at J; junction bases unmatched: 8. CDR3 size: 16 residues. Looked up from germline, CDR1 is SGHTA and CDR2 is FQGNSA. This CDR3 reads CASSLAQGPTIYGYTF. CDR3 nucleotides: TGTGCCAGCAGCTTAGCACAGGGGCCCACAATCTATGGCTACACCTTC.

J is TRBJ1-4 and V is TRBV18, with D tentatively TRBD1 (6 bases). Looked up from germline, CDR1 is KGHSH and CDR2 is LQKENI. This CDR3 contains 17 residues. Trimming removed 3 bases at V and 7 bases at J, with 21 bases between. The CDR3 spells CASSPLPDGGQGEKLFF. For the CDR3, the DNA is TGTGCCAGCTCACCCCTACCAGATGGGGGCCAGGGTGAAAAACTGTTTTTT. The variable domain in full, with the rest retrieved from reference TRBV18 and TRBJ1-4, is NAGVMQNPRHLVRRRGQEARLRCSPMKGHSHVYWYRQLPEEGLKFMVYLQKENIIDESGMPKERFSAEFPKEGPSILRIQQVVRGDSAAYFCASSPLPDGGQGEKLFFGSGTQLSVL.

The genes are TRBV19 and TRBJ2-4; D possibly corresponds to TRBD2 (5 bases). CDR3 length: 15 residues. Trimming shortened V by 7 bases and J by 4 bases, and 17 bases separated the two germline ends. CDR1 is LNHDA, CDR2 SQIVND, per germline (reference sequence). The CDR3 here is CASKNPRGSKNIQYF. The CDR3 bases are TGTGCCAGTAAAAATCCGAGAGGGTCAAAAAACATTCAGTACTTC.

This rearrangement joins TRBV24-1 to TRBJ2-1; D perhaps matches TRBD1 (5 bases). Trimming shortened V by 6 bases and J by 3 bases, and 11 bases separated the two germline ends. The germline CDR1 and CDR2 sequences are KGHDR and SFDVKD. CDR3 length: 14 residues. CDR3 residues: CATSSRQGYNEQFF. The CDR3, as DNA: TGTGCCACCAGTTCTAGGCAGGGCTACAATGAGCAGTTCTTC.

The CDR3 spells CASSLVRGEKLFF. The DNA for the CDR3 is TGTGCCAGCAGCTTAGTTCGAGGTGAAAAACTGTTTTTT. The V call is TRBV7-2, the J call TRBJ1-4; D uncertain. Germline CDR1 reads SGHTA; CDR2 reads FQGNSA. The germline V and J ends were trimmed by 1 base and 7 bases, with 7 bases remaining between them. This CDR3 is 13 amino acids long.

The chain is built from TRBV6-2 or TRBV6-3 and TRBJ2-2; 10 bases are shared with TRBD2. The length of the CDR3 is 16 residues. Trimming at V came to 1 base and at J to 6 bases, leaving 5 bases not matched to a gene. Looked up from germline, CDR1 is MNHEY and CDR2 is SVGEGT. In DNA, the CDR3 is TGTGCCAGCAGTTACTTACCTAGCGGGAGTTCCGGGGAGCTGTTTTTT. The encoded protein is CASSYLPSGSSGELFF.

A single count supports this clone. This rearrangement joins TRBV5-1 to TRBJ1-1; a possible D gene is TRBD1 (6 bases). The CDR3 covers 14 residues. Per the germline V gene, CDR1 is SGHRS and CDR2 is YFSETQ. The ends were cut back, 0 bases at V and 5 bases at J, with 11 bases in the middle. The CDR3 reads CASSLAGEGTEAFF. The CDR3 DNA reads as TGCGCCAGCAGCTTGGCAGGGGAAGGAACTGAAGCTTTCTTT. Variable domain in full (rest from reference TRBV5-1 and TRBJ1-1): KAGVTQTPRYLIKTRGQQVTLSCSPISGHRSVSWYQQTPGQGLQFLFEYFSETQRNKGNFPGRFSGRQFSNSRSEMNVSTLELGDSALYLCASSLAGEGTEAFFGQGTRLTVV.

CDR3 sequence (DNA): TGTGCCAGCAGTTCCCGACAGGGAATTCGGACTGAAGCTTTCTTT. The encoded protein is CASSSRQGIRTEAFF. The V gene is TRBV6-6, the J gene TRBJ1-1, with 7 positions matching TRBD1. The V and J ends lost 4 bases and 5 bases, in that order; junction bases with no gene match: 10. Germline V gene sequence: CDR1 MNHNY, CDR2 SVGAGI (reference sequence). The CDR3 totals 15 residues.

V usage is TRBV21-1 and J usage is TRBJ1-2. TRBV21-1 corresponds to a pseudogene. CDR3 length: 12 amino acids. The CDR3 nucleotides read TGTGCCAGCAGCAATATCTTCTCTGGCTACACCTTC. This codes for CASSNIFSGYTF.

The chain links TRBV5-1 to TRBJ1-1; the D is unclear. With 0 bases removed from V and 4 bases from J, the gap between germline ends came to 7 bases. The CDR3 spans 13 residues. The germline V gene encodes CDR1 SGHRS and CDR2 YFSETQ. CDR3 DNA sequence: TGCGCCAGCAGCTTGGTACCGGGCACTGAAGCTTTCTTT. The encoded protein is CASSLVPGTEAFF.

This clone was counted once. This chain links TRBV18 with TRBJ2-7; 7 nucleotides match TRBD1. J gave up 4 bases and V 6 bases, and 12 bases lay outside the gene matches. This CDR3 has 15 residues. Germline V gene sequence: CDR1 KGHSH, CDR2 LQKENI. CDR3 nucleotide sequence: TGTGCCAGCTCCCTCACGGCGGCAGGGGGTTACGAGCAGTACTTC. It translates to CASSLTAAGGYEQYF.

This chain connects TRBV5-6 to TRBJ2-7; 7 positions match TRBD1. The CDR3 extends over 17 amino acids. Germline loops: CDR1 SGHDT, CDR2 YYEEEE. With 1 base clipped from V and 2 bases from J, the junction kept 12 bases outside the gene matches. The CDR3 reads CASSLRLIQGTTYEQYF. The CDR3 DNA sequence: TGTGCCAGCAGCTTGAGGCTTATACAGGGGACAACCTACGAGCAGTACTTC.